This entry features one T cell receptor beta chain sequence. Its target is not known. The sample comes from a study of T cells in Graves' hyperthyroidism and ophthalmopathy. Regions amplified from RNA transcripts were the TCR beta CDR3 regions. The HTBI primer set served for first-round RT-PCR of the TCR CDR3. TCRdb passed the multiplex PCR reads through MiXCR, listing each CDR3 protein once. The sample contains approximately 870,000 distinct CDR3 sequences, 35% to 45% of which appear only once. The germline V and J ends were trimmed by 4 bases and 6 bases, with 19 bases remaining between them. The CDR3 covers 16 residues. The study enrolled patients aged 18 to 65 with newly diagnosed hyperthyroidism of under 2 months' duration. Fresh peripheral blood, roughly 10 ml of it, supplied the PBMCs. General observations from the study: It was a median roughly six months before onset that the model predicted ophthalmopathy. Clonotypes that were expanded in thyroid above 0.001 mostly appeared in blood too.

This receptor was identified in a young man with Graves' hyperthyroidism. V gene TRBV12-3 or TRBV12-4 combines with J gene TRBJ1-5; D call uncertain. Sequenced: blood. The CDR3 nucleotides read TGTGCCAGCAGTTCCTCCTCGGGTCGGCTGGGTCAGCCCCAGCATTTT. Amino acids: CASSSSSGRLGQPQHF.